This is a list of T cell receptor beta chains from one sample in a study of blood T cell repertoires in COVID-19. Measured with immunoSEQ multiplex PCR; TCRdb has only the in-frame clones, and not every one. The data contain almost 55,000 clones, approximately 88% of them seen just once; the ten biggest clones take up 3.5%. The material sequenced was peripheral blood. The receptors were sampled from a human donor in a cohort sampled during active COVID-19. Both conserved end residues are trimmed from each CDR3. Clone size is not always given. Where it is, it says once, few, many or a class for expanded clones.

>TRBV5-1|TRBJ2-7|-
ASSLRQGLGSSYEQY
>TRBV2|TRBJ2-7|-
ASKKRGNTYEQY
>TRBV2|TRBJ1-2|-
ASAEGPGYNYGYT
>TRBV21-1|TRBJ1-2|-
ASSKRRVRVIWGGYT
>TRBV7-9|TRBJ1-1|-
ASSILQGAGTEAF
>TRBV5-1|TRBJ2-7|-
ASSLAPVSSYEQY
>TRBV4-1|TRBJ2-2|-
ASSQGYRTSGRGGELF
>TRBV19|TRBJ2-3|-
ASSLQTAQWDTQY
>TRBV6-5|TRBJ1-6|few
ASRANNSPLH
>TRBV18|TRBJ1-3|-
ASSPITGTSSGNTIY
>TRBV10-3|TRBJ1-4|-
ATQQGASEKLF
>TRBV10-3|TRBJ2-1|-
AISNPTENEQF
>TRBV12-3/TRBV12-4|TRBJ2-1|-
ASSSQVTEQF
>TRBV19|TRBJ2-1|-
ASRPGGFYNEQF
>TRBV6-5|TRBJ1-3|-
ASSSRDSRNTIY
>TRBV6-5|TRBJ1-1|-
ASSRQGSSTEAF
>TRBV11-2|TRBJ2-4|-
ASSLDFRRLAKNIQY
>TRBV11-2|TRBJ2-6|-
ASSPGGSGANVLT
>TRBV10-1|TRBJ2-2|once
ASSVGTGALWTGELF
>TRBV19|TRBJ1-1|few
ASSMGGNTEAF
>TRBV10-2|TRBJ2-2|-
ASRTSGSNTGELF
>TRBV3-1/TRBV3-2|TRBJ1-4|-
ASSQRTGGFEKLF
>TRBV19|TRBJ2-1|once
ASTLGGTGGYNEQF
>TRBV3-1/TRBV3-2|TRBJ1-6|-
ASSQNRALNSPLH
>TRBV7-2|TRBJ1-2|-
ASTPWRVGYGYT
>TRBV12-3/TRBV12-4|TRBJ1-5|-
ASSFIDQPQH
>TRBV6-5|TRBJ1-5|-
AIRSGGNNQPQH
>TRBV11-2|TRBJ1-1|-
ASSLEGRVAF
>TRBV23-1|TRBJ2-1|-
ASSHQQTSGGYNEQF
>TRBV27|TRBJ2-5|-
ASSSLLNGETQY
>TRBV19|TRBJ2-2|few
ASSRTGPGELF
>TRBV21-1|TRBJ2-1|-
ASSKALNTGLADNNEQF